This entry lists 5 T cell receptor beta chains sequenced from one sample in a study of T cell responses to AZD1222 COVID-19 vaccine. Measured with immunoSEQ multiplex PCR; TCRdb has only the in-frame clones, and not every one. This table has around 67,000 clones, around 84% appearing once. Sequences were derived from peripheral blood, sampled on day 0 of AZD1222 vaccination. The receptor source for this set is an adult in good health.

The V gene is TRBV10-1, the J gene TRBJ1-2, with D unresolved. Germline CDR1 and CDR2: WNHNN and SYGVQD (reference sequence). CDR3 length: 12 residues. V was pared by 9 bases and J by 3 bases, with 11 bases between. The CDR3, as DNA: TGCGCCAGGTTTGGAGGAGACTATGGCTACACCTTC. Residues: CARFGGDYGYTF.

The chain has TRBV29-1 and TRBJ2-7; tentatively, D is TRBD1 or TRBD2 (5 bases each). The CDR3 consists of 13 residues. V lost 3 bases and J 0 bases, leaving 9 bases between the germline ends. Germline V gene lookup returns CDR1 SQVTM and CDR2 ANQGSEA. CDR3 amino acids: CSVDRDGSYEQYF. The DNA of the CDR3 is TGCAGCGTTGACCGGGACGGCTCCTACGAGCAGTACTTC.

The chain is built from TRBV20-1 and TRBJ2-7; D not certain. The V gene lost 7 bases and the J gene lost 2 bases, with 9 bases spanning the gap. Germline loops: CDR1 DFQATT, CDR2 SNEGSKA (reference sequence). The CDR3 consists of 11 residues. CDR3 nucleotides: TGCAGTGGCTTCGTGACCTACGAGCAGTACTTC. Its translation: CSGFVTYEQYF.

This clone was observed a handful of times. The chain links TRBV7-2 to TRBJ1-5, with D maybe TRBD1 (6 bases). The CDR3 length is 15 residues. V lost 5 bases and J 6 bases, leaving 17 bases between the germline ends. Germline V gene data show CDR1 as SGHTA and CDR2 as FQGNSA. This CDR3 is CASSPGQSEGQPQHF. The CDR3 DNA is TGTGCCAGCAGCCCAGGACAGAGTGAAGGTCAGCCCCAGCATTTT. Variable domain in full (rest from reference TRBV7-2 and TRBJ1-5): GAGVSQSPSNKVTEKGKDVELRCDPISGHTALYWYRQSLGQGLEFLIYFQGNSAPDKSGLPSDRFSAERTGGSVSTLTIQRTQQEDSAVYLCASSPGQSEGQPQHFGDGTRLSIL.

The chain carries TRBV6-1 and TRBJ2-7; TRBD2 matches at 10 bases. Germline loops: CDR1 MNHNS, CDR2 SASEGT. V was pared by 4 bases and J by 2 bases, with 17 bases of the junction left unmatched. This CDR3 spans 19 amino acids. CDR3 coding DNA: TGTGCCAGCAGTGCACCCTATACCCGGACTAGCGGAAGGACCTACGAGCAGTACTTC. It encodes CASSAPYTRTSGRTYEQYF.